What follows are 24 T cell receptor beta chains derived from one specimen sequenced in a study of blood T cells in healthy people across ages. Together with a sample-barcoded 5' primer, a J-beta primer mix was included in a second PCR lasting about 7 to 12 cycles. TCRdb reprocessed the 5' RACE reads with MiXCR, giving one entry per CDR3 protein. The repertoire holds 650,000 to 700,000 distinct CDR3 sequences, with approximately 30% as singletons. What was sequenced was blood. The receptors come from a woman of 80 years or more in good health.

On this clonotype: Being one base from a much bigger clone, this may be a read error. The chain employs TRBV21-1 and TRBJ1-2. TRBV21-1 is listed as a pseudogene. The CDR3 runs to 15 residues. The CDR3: CASSRLAQLNYGHTF. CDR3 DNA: TGTGCCAGCAGCAGGCTTGCTCAACTTAACTATGGCCACACCTTC.

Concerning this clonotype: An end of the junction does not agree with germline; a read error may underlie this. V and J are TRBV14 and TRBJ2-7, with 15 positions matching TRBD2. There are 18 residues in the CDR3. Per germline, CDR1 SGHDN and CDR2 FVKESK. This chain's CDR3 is CVSSQGGLAGGLKETRYF. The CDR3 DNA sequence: TGTGTCAGCAGCCAAGGCGGACTAGCGGGGGGGCTAAAGGAGACCCGGTACTTC.

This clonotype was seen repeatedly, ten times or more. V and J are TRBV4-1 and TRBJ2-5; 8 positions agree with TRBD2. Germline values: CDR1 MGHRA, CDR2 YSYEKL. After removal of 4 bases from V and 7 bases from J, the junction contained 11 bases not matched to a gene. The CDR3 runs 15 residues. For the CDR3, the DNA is TGCGCCAGCAGCCCCAAATCTAGCGGGCCGCGGACCCAGTACTTC. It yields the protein CASSPKSSGPRTQYF.

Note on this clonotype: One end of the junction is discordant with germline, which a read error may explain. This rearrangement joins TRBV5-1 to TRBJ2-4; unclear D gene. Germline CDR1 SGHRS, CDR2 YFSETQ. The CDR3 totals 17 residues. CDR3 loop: CASPLLDCHPHKSIQYF. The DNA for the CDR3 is TGCGCCAGTCCCCTTCTAGACTGCCATCCCCACAAAAGCATTCAGTACTTC.

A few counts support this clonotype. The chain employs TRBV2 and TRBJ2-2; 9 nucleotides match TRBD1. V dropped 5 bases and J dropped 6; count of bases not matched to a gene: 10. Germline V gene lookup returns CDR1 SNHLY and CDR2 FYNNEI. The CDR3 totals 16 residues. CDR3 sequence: CASSRAPGQGSGELFF. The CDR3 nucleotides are TGTGCCAGCAGTCGAGCCCCGGGACAGGGTTCCGGGGAGCTGTTTTTT.

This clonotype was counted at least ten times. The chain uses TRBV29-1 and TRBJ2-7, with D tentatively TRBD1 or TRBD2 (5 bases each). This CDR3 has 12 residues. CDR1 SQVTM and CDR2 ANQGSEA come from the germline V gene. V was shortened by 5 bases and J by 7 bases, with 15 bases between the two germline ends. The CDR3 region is CSVLGENIEQYF. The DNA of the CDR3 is TGCAGCGTTTTGGGGGAAAATATTGAGCAGTACTTC.

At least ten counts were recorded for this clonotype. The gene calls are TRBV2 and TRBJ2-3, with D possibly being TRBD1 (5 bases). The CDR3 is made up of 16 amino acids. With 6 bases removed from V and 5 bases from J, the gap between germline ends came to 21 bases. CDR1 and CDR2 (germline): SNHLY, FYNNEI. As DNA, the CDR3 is TGTGCCAGCAGGGGGTTTGGCAGTAGCAGGGAAGATACGCAGTATTTT. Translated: CASRGFGSSREDTQYF.

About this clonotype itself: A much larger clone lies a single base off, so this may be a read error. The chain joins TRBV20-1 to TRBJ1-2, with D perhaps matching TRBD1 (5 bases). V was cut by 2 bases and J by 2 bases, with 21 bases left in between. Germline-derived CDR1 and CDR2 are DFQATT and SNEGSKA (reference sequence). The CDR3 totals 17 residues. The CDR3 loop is CSARHWDRERANYGYTF. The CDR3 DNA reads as TGCAGTGCTAGACACTGGGACCGGGAACGGGCAAACTATGGCTACACCTTC.

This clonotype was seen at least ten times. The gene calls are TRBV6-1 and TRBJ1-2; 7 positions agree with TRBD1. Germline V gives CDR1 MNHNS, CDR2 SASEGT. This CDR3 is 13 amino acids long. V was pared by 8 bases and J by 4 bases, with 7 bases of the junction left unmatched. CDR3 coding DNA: TGTGCCAGCGATAGGACAGGCCTCTATGGCTACACCTTC. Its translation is CASDRTGLYGYTF.

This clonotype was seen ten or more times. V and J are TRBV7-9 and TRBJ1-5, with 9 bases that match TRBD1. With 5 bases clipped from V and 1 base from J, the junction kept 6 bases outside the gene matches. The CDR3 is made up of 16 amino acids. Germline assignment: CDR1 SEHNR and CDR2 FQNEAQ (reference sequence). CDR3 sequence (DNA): TGTGCCAGCAGCCTCGGGACAGGGAAGAGCAATCAGCCCCAGCATTTT. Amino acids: CASSLGTGKSNQPQHF.

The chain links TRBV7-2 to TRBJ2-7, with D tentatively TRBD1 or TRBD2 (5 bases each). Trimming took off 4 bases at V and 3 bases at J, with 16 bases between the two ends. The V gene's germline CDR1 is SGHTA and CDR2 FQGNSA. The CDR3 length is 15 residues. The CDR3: CASSWRREGIYEQYF. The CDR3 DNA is TGTGCCAGCAGCTGGCGTCGTGAGGGGATCTACGAGCAGTACTTC.

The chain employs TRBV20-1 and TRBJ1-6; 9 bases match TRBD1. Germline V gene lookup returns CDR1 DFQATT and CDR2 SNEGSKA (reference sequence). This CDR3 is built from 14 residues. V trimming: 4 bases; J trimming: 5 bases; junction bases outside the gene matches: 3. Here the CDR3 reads CSATRDRDNSPLHF. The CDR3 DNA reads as TGCAGTGCTACCCGGGACAGGGATAATTCACCCCTCCACTTT.

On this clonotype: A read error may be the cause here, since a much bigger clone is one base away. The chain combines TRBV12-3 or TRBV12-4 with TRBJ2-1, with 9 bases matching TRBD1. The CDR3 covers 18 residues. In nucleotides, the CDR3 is TGTGCCGGCAGTTTAGAGAGGACAGGGGCCGCTTCTTACAATGAGCAGTTCTTC. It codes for CAGSLERTGAASYNEQFF.

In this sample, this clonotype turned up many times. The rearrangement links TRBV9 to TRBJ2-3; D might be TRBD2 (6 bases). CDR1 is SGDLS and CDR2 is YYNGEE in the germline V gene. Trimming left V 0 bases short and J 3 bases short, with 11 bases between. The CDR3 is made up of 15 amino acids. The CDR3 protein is CASSVASRGTDTQYF. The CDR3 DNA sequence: TGTGCCAGCAGCGTAGCCTCGCGGGGTACAGATACGCAGTATTTT.

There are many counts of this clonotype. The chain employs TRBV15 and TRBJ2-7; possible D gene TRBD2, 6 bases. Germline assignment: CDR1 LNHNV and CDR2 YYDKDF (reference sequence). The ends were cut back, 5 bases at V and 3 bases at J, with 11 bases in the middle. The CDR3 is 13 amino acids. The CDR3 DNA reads TGTGCCACCAGCCGGGGGAATCTCTACGAGCAGTACTTC. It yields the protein CATSRGNLYEQYF.

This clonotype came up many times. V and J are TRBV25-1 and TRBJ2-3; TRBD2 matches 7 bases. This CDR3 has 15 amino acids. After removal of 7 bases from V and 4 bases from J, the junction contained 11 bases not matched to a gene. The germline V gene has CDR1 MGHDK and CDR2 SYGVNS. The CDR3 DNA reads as TGTGCCAGCACCTCGGGGGGTTACGGATCAGATACGCAGTATTTT. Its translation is CASTSGGYGSDTQYF.

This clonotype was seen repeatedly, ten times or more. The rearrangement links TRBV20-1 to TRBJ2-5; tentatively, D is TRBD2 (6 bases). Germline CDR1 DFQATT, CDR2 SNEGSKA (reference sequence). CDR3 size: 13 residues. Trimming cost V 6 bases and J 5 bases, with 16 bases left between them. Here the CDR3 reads CSARGLRSETQYF. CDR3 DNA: TGCAGTGCCCGGGGACTGCGATCGGAGACCCAGTACTTC.

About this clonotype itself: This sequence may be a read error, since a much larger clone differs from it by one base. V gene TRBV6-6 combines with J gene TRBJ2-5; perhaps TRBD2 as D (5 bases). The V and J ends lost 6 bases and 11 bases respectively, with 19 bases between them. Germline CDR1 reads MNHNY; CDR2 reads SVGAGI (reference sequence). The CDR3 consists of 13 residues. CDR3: CASSSSRYNEQYF. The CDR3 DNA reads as TGTGCCAGCAGCTCTAGCAGATACAATGAGCAGTACTTC.

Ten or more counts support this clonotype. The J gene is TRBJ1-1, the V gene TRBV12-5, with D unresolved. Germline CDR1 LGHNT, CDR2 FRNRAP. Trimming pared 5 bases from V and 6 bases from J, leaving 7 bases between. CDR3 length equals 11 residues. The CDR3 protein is CASGRGAEAFF. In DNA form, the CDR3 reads TGTGCTAGTGGTCGCGGGGCTGAAGCTTTCTTT. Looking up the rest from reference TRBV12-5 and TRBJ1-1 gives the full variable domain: DARVTQTPRHKVTEMGQEVTMRCQPILGHNTVFWYRQTMMQGLELLAYFRNRAPLDDSGMPKDRFSAEMPDATLATLKIQPSEPRDSAVYFCASGRGAEAFFGQGTRLTVV.

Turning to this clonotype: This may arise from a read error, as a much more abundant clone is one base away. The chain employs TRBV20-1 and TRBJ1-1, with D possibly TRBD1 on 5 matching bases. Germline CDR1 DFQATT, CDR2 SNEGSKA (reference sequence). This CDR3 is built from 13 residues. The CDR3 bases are TGCAGTGCTCCCCAAGGGGTAAGGACTGGAGCTTTCTTT. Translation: CSAPQGVRTGAFF.

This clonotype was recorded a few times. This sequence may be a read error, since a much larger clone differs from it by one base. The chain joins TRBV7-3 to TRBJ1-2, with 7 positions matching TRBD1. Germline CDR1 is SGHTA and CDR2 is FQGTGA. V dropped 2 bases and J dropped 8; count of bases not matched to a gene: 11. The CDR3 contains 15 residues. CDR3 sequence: CASSLQGTACEGYTF. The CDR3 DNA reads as TGTGCCAGCAGCTTACAAGGGACAGCATGCGAGGGCTACACCTTC.

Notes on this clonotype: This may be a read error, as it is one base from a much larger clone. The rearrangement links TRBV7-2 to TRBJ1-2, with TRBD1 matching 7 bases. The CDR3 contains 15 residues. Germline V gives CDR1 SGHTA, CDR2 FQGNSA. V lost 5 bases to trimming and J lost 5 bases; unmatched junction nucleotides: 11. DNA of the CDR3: TGTGCCAGCAGCGAAATAGGGAACAGGGGATATGGCTACACCTTC. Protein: CASSEIGNRGYGYTF.

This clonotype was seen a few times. Here the CDR3 reads CASSPSGGAGNIQYF. The CDR3, as DNA: TGTGCCAGCAGTCCTAGCGGGGGGGCCGGGAACATTCAGTACTTC. V gene TRBV13 combines with J gene TRBJ2-4, with TRBD2 matching 12 bases. Germline-derived CDR1 and CDR2 are PRHDT and FYEKMQ (reference sequence). The junction had 7 bases not matched to a gene; V was cut back by 6 bases and J by 7 bases. The CDR3 totals 15 residues.

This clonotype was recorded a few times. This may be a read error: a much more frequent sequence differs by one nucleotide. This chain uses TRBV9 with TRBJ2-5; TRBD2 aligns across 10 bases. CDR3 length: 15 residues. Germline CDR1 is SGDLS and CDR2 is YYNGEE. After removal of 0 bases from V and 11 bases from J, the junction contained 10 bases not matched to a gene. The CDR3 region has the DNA TGTGCCAGCAGCGTAGGACTAGCGGGTTACAATGAGCAGTACTTC. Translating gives CASSVGLAGYNEQYF.